This passage covers 5 T cell receptor beta chains from one sample sequenced in a study of cytomegalovirus exposure and HLA in healthy donors. Amplification used 60 Vbeta primers and 13 Jbeta primers. Profiling relied on immunoSEQ multiplex PCR, and the TCRdb table lists in-frame clones only, not all of them. The sample comprises about 150,000 clones, 65% to 75% of which are singletons, and about 2% rests with the top ten. The sequencing input was PBMCs. The receptors were gathered from a man aged 25-45 years in good health and CMV-seronegative.

This clone appeared a single time. The J gene is TRBJ2-5, the V gene TRBV7-7, with a tentative D call TRBD2 (6 bases). The CDR3 has 13 amino acids. V lost 2 bases and J lost 5, with 9 bases in between. Looked up from germline, CDR1 is SSHAT and CDR2 is FNYEAQ (reference sequence). For the CDR3, the DNA is TGTGCCAGCAGCTTATCAGGAGGGGAGACCCAGTACTTC. It encodes CASSLSGGETQYF.

V and J are TRBV6-6 and TRBJ2-1, with TRBD1 as a possible D gene (6 bases). Germline V CDR1 and CDR2: MNHNY, SVGAGI (reference sequence). V lost 6 bases and J 3 bases, leaving 15 bases between the germline ends. CDR3 length: 15 amino acids. The DNA of the CDR3 is TGTGCCAGCAGCCCCGGAACAGGGAACTACAATGAGCAGTTCTTC. It yields the protein CASSPGTGNYNEQFF.

The genes are TRBV5-6 and TRBJ2-5; D is perhaps TRBD2 (5 bases). The V gene lost 1 base and the J gene lost 1 base, with 14 bases spanning the gap. This CDR3 region has 16 residues. Germline V lookup: CDR1 SGHDT, CDR2 YYEEEE. CDR3 nucleotides: TGTGCCAGCAGCTTGCCCGCCAAGGGAGTCCAAGAGACCCAGTACTTC. Its translation is CASSLPAKGVQETQYF. Using reference TRBV5-6 and TRBJ2-5 for the parts outside the CDR3, the full variable domain is DAGVTQSPTHLIKTRGQQVTLRCSPKSGHDTVSWYQQALGQGPQFIFQYYEEEERQRGNFPDRFSGHQFPNYSSELNVNALLLGDSALYLCASSLPAKGVQETQYFGPGTRLLVL.

On this clone: This specimen includes other DNA sequences encoding the same CDR3. The rearrangement uses TRBV9 and TRBJ2-5, with TRBD2 identical over 10 bases. V lost 1 base, J lost 5 bases, and 5 bases stayed unmatched. This CDR3 region has 15 residues. The germline gives CDR1 SGDLS, CDR2 YYNGEE. The CDR3 DNA sequence: TGTGCCAGCAGCGTAAGCGGGGGGGCCGGTGAGACCCAGTACTTC. It is translated as CASSVSGGAGETQYF.

The CDR3 nucleotides are TGTGCCAGCAGCCCGGGGGACAGGGGAGCCGAGCAGTACTTC. Translated: CASSPGDRGAEQYF. This chain joins TRBV7-9 and TRBJ2-7; 10 bases match TRBD1. This CDR3 contains 14 residues. V lost 5 bases and J lost 6; bases outside the gene matches: 7. CDR1 SEHNR and CDR2 FQNEAQ come from the germline V gene (reference sequence).